These T cell receptor beta chains were read from a single sample in a study of Ad26.COV2.S vaccination and SARS-CoV-2 variants. Repertoires were generated with immunoSEQ multiplex PCR, while TCRdb's copy carries only in-frame clones and drops some. The sample has a few hundred thousand clones, 80% to 90% seen once. The material sequenced was peripheral blood, taken in a trial of Ad26.COV2.S vaccine versus placebo. The origin of the receptors is a person between 18 and 60 years old who received the Ad26.COV2.S COVID-19 vaccine or a placebo. CDR3s leave out the opening cysteine and the closing phenylalanine or tryptophan. Size values are once, few and many counts, or a class for expanded clones, and some rows have none.

CDR3,size,V
ASSLAAGNYGYT,-,TRBV7-6
ASGLGDTPNQPQH,-,TRBV12-5
SVGLALNQPQH,-,TRBV29-1
ASSSGTGGLGSNQPQH,-,TRBV6-2/TRBV6-3
ASSYIRGKFYEQY,-,TRBV6-5
ASRLTGDQPQH,-,TRBV12-3/TRBV12-4
ASREGQVGEKLF,-,TRBV13
ASSLLLGASYT,-,TRBV7-9
ASSATGGETQY,-,TRBV5-6
ASSQGLGRSQY,-,TRBV14
ASSIRNRNTEAF,-,TRBV19
AWTTGTSGTETQY,-,TRBV30
ATGFTGGVTQY,once,TRBV24-1
ATGLYTGELF,-,TRBV2
AWSPTIYEQY,-,TRBV30
APKRVPFLDEQY,-,TRBV13
ASKTGPGTEAF,-,TRBV12-3/TRBV12-4
ASSRGDNEQF,-,TRBV2
ATSEGGTGYTDTQY,-,TRBV24-1
ASGLEGINRGGTEAF,-,TRBV12-5
ASSYYGPYEQY,-,TRBV6-5
ASSPRSTSGAYEQY,-,TRBV11-2
ASSRRVENEQF,-,TRBV4-3
ASSEKARGAETQY,-,TRBV2
ASSILTGTPNHYNEQF,-,TRBV5-1
ASKQGRGGYGYT,-,TRBV19
ATSRDLTNGYT,many,TRBV15
ASSSPTLQRGFYEQY,-,TRBV11-2
ASSPRGGETDEQY,medium-sized,TRBV4-1
ASSLEGTVYEQY,-,TRBV7-9
ASSPPRSYSYEQY,-,TRBV13
ASNQVRQNTEAF,-,TRBV2